This entry describes one T cell receptor beta chain. One junction end does not reproduce the germline sequence, and a read error may be involved. CDR3 length: 14 residues. Germline CDR1 MNHEY, CDR2 SMNVEV (reference sequence). This sample is part of a study of control samples from healthy donors and cancer patients. Assay: immunoSEQ multiplex PCR; the TCRdb copy retains only in-frame clones and omits some. The sample has 75,000 to 100,000 clones, around 83% seen once. Source material: blood. This receptor was identified in a woman between 45 and 65 years old in good health. V gene TRBV27 combines with J gene TRBJ1-4; D remains unclear. The CDR3 is CTSSLTGANEKLFF. The CDR3 nucleotides read TGTACCAGCAGTTTAACCGGAGCTAATGAAAAACTGTTTTTT.